The sample holds a few counts of the clone carrying this TCR beta chain. Its antigen is unknown. Germline V CDR1 and CDR2: GTSNPN, SVGIG (reference sequence). The CDR3 spans 16 residues. J was trimmed by 2 bases and V by 2 bases; bases with no gene match: 7. This specimen belongs to a study of beta chain features in type 1 diabetes. Study conclusions and caveats: Moderate but significant shortening of TCRB CDR3s was recorded in all four CD4+ subsets from Type 1 diabetes patients. Because the template was cDNA, high-expressing cells might be over-represented.

Using CD45RO/CCR7/CD25/CD127/CD95/CD27, CD4+ naive, central memory, regulatory and stem cell-like memory cells were sorted. As every portion of the isolated RNA was reverse transcribed, the sequencing read expressed TCRB transcripts. Some 4 million reads were obtained on average from naive, central memory and regulatory T cell samples. TCRdb keeps only in-frame clones here, not all; method: immunoSEQ multiplex PCR. Counted here are fewer than 650,000 clones, around 15% occurring once; the ten biggest clones make up roughly 0.098%. The genes are TRBV30 and TRBJ2-2, with 8 bases aligning to TRBD1. The TCR was taken from a man aged 18-30 years in good health. The specimen was naive CD4+ T cells from blood. The CDR3 DNA is TGTGCCTGGAGTCCCTCGGACAGGGCAAACACCGGGGAGCTGTTTTTT. It codes for CAWSPSDRANTGELFF.